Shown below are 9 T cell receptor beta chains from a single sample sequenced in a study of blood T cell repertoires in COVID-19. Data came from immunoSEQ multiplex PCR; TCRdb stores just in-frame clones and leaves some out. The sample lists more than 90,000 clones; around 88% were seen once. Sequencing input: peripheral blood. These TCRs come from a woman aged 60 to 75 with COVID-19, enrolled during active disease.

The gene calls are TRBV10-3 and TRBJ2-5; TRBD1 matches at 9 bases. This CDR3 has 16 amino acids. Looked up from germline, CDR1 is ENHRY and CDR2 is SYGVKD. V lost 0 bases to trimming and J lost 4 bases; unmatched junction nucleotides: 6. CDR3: CAISESTGGLAETQYF. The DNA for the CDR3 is TGTGCCATCAGTGAGTCGACAGGGGGTTTGGCAGAGACCCAGTACTTC.

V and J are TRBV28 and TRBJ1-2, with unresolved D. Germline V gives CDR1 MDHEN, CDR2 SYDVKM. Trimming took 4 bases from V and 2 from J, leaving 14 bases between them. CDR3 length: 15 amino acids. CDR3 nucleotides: TGTGCCAGCAGTTCCACAAGGGAGACCAACTATGGCTACACCTTC. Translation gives CASSSTRETNYGYTF.

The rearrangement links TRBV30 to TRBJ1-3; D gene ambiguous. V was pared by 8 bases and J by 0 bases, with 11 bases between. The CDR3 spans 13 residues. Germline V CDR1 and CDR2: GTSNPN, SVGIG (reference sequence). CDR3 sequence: CASTALSGNTIYF. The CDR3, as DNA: TGTGCCAGTACAGCCCTCTCTGGAAACACCATATATTTT.

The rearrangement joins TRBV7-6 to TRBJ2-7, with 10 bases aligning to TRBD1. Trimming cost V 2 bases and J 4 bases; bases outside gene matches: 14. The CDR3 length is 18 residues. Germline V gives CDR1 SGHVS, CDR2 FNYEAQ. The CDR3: CASSLRGQGEVAPYEQYF. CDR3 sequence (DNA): TGTGCCAGCAGCTTAAGAGGACAGGGGGAGGTTGCCCCTTACGAGCAGTACTTC.

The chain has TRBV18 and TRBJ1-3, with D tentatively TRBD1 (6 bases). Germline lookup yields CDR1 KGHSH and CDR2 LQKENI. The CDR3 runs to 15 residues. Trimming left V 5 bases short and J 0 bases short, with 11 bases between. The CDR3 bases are TGTGCCAGCTCAAAAGGACAGAGCTCTGGAAACACCATATATTTT. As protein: CASSKGQSSGNTIYF. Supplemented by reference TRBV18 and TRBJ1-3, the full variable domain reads NAGVMQNPRHLVRRRGQEARLRCSPMKGHSHVYWYRQLPEEGLKFMVYLQKENIIDESGMPKERFSAEFPKEGPSILRIQQVVRGDSAAYFCASSKGQSSGNTIYFGEGSWLTVV.

The CDR3 nucleotides are TGTGCCACCCTTTCGGACAGGGGGCGCGATGAGCAGTACTTC. Amino acid sequence: CATLSDRGRDEQYF. The chain combines TRBV15 with TRBJ2-7, with 11 bases lining up with TRBD1. The length of the CDR3 is 14 residues. The ends lost 8 bases at V and 7 bases at J; junction bases unmatched: 10. Germline CDR1 reads LNHNV; CDR2 reads YYDKDF (reference sequence).

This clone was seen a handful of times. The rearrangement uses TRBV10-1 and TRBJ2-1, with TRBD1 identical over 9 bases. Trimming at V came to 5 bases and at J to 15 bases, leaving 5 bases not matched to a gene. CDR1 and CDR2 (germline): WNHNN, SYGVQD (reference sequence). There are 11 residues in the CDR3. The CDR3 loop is CASSLQGAMFF. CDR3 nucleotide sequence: TGCGCCAGCAGTTTACAGGGGGCCATGTTCTTC.

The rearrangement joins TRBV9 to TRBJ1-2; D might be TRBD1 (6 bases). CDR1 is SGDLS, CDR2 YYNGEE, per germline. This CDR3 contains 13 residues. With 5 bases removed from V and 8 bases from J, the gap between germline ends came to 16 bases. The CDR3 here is CASSTTGHRGYTF. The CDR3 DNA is TGTGCCAGCAGTACTACAGGGCATCGGGGCTACACCTTC. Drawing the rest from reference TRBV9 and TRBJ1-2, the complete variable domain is DSGVTQTPKHLITATGQRVTLRCSPRSGDLSVYWYQQSLDQGLQFLIQYYNGEERAKGNILERFSAQQFPDLHSELNLSSLELGDSALYFCASSTTGHRGYTFGSGTRLTVV.

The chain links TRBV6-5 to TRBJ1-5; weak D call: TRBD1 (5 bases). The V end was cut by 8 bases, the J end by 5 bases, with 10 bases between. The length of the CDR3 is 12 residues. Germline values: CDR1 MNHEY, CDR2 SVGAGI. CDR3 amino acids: CASWGDDQPQHF. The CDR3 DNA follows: TGTGCCAGCTGGGGCGATGATCAGCCCCAGCATTTT.